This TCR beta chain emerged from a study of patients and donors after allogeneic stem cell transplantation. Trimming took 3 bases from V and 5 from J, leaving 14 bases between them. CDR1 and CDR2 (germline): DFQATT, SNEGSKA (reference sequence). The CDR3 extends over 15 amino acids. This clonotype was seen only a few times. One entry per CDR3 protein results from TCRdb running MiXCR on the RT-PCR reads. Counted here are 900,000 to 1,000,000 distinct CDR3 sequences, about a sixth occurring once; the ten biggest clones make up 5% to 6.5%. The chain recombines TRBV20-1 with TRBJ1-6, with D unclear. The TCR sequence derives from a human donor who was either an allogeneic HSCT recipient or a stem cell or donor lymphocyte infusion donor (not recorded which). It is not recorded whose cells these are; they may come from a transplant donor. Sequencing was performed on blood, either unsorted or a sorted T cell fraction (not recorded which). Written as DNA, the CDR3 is TGCAGTGCTAGGCCCGGGAGCCTAAATAATTCACCCCTCCACTTT. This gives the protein CSARPGSLNNSPLHF.